Presented here are 29 T cell receptor beta chains from one specimen sequenced in a study of human T cells and chemical hapten exposure. Using its own MiXCR run on the RACE reads, TCRdb lists one record per CDR3 protein. The sample lists roughly 120,000 distinct CDR3 sequences; roughly an eighth were seen once. Time point here: patch test 1, 2 weeks after DPC sensitization. Treatment: therapeutic diphenylcyclopropenone sensitization with weekly scalp DPC. Sequenced here: whole blood, sampled in connection with sensitization to the hapten diphenylcyclopropenone (DPC). The receptors derive from a woman aged 45 to 65 with alopecia areata. Some clones in this sample may be carry-over from other donors' samples.

The genes are TRBV20-1 and TRBJ2-3; a possible D gene is TRBD2 (5 bases). The CDR3 covers 15 residues. Trimming left V 2 bases short and J 4 bases short, with 16 bases between. CDR1 is DFQATT and CDR2 is SNEGSKA in the germline V gene (reference sequence). The DNA for the CDR3 is TGCAGTGCTAGAATCGGGATTGTCCTACCAGATACGCAGTATTTT. This sequence encodes CSARIGIVLPDTQYF.

V is TRBV6-2 or TRBV6-3 and J is TRBJ2-5; D might be TRBD1 or TRBD2, each matching 6 bases. V lost 0 bases and J lost 4, with 15 bases in between. This CDR3 region has 16 residues. Germline V lookup: CDR1 MNHEY, CDR2 SVGEGT. The CDR3 bases are TGTGCCAGCAGTTACTCGACCGGGGGCGCTCCAGAGACCCAGTACTTC. As protein: CASSYSTGGAPETQYF.

This clonotype has a count of ten or more. The gene calls are TRBV5-1 and TRBJ2-1; 11 bases match TRBD2. Germline values: CDR1 SGHRS, CDR2 YFSETQ. Losses at the gene ends were 2 bases for V and 8 bases for J; bases not matched to a gene: 6. The CDR3 consists of 15 residues. CDR3 protein: CASSLTSGGYYEQFF. In nucleotides, the CDR3 is TGCGCCAGCAGCTTAACTAGCGGGGGTTACTATGAGCAGTTCTTC.

The rearrangement joins TRBV28 to TRBJ2-3; D is unclear. The CDR3 runs to 13 residues. The germline V gene encodes CDR1 MDHEN and CDR2 SYDVKM. V was clipped by 10 bases and J by 0 bases, with 11 bases between them. The CDR3 reads CATRTRSTDTQYF. The DNA of the CDR3 is TGTGCCACTAGGACCAGAAGCACAGATACGCAGTATTTT.

V usage is TRBV12-3 or TRBV12-4 and J usage is TRBJ1-4; perhaps TRBD1 as D (6 bases). The CDR3 loop spans 14 amino acids. V gave up 6 bases and J gave up 5 bases, with 13 bases separating them. As DNA, the CDR3 is TGTGCCAGCAGACAGGGACGGCCGAATGAAAAACTGTTTTTT. This translates into CASRQGRPNEKLFF.

This clonotype was recorded at least ten times. This chain uses TRBV6-5 with TRBJ2-7; 9 bases map to TRBD1. Germline-derived CDR1 and CDR2 are MNHEY and SVGAGI. After removal of 5 bases from V and 1 base from J, the junction contained 6 bases not matched to a gene. This CDR3 is built from 15 residues. The CDR3 nucleotides read TGTGCCAGCAGTCGCGACAGGGGGTGGTCCTACGAGCAGTACTTC. It yields the protein CASSRDRGWSYEQYF.

This clonotype has just a few counts. The V call is TRBV6-5, the J call TRBJ2-4; D is unclear. Germline V gives CDR1 MNHEY, CDR2 SVGAGI. The CDR3 length is 14 residues. Deletions cut 0 bases from V and 9 bases from J, with 12 bases between. This CDR3 is CASSYSAPPAIQYF. The CDR3 DNA sequence: TGTGCCAGCAGTTACTCGGCCCCCCCGGCCATTCAGTACTTC.

The V gene is TRBV11-2, the J gene TRBJ2-2; D unclear. The CDR3 is 15 amino acids. In germline, CDR1 is SGHAT, CDR2 FQNNGV. With 5 bases removed from V and 6 bases from J, the gap between germline ends came to 16 bases. CDR3 loop: CASSPKVESAGELFF. In DNA form, the CDR3 reads TGTGCCAGCAGCCCAAAAGTGGAGTCGGCCGGGGAGCTGTTTTTT. Looking up the rest from reference TRBV11-2 and TRBJ2-2 gives the full variable domain: EAGVAQSPRYKIIEKRQSVAFWCNPISGHATLYWYQQILGQGPKLLIQFQNNGVVDDSQLPKDRFSAERLKGVDSTLKIQPAKLEDSAVYLCASSPKVESAGELFFGEGSRLTVL.

This chain connects TRBV28 to TRBJ2-7; TRBD1 aligns across 8 bases. Germline values: CDR1 MDHEN, CDR2 SYDVKM. The CDR3 consists of 12 residues. The junction had 8 bases not matched to a gene; V was cut back by 5 bases and J by 11 bases. The CDR3 nucleotides read TGTGCCAGCAGTCCAGGACAGGGCGGCAAGTACTTC. Translation gives CASSPGQGGKYF.

This clonotype was seen repeatedly, ten times or more. V usage is TRBV12-3 or TRBV12-4 and J usage is TRBJ1-5; D ambiguous. Between the trimmed V and J ends, which lost 2 bases and 1 base, there was a span of 12 bases. The CDR3 is made up of 16 amino acids. The DNA of the CDR3 is TGTGCCAGCAGTTTATCGCTGGCCACCAGCAATCAGCCCCAGCATTTT. It specifies CASSLSLATSNQPQHF.

This clonotype has at least ten counts. This chain uses TRBV6-2 or TRBV6-3 with TRBJ1-2; no clear D. V shed 6 bases and J shed 3 bases, with 5 bases lying between them. CDR3 length: 11 residues. CDR1 and CDR2 (germline): MNHEY, SVGEGT. CDR3 nucleotide sequence: TGTGCCAGCAGGACCTACTATGGCTACACCTTC. Its protein product is CASRTYYGYTF.

The chain recombines TRBV4-2 with TRBJ1-1, with TRBD1 matching over 10 bases. Trimming removed 3 bases from V and 3 bases from J; junction bases left unmatched: 4. CDR3 length: 15 amino acids. The germline V gene has CDR1 LGHNA and CDR2 YNFKEQ. CDR3 sequence reads: CASSHFGQGDTEAFF. CDR3 DNA: TGTGCCAGCAGCCACTTTGGACAGGGGGACACTGAAGCTTTCTTT.

This clonotype was seen a few times. This rearrangement joins TRBV7-9 to TRBJ2-1; no clear D gene. The V and J ends lost 1 base and 8 bases respectively, with 9 bases between them. The germline gives CDR1 SEHNR, CDR2 FQNEAQ (reference sequence). The CDR3 spans 13 residues. The CDR3 DNA reads TGTGCCAGCAGCTTAGGTGGTGGCGATGAGCAGTTCTTC. Its protein is CASSLGGGDEQFF.

This clonotype was counted only a few times. V and J are TRBV15 and TRBJ1-1; tentative D call: TRBD1 (6 bases). Trimming took 5 bases from V and 3 from J, leaving 13 bases between them. CDR1 is LNHNV and CDR2 is YYDKDF in the germline V gene (reference sequence). This CDR3 has 14 amino acids. In nucleotides, the CDR3 is TGTGCCACCAGCCCAAGGGGGGGGGACACTGAAGCTTTCTTT. Protein: CATSPRGGDTEAFF.

The chain links TRBV3-2 to TRBJ2-6; TRBD1 was called by the table and not checked on the DNA. TRBV3-2 corresponds to a pseudogene. The length of the CDR3 is 15 residues. CDR3 nucleotides: TGTGCCAGCAGCCAAGGGGGGCCTGGGGCCAACGTCCTGACTTTC. It translates to CASSQGGPGANVLTF.

This clonotype has only a few counts. This rearrangement joins TRBV27 to TRBJ1-1, with D uncertain. The CDR3 extends over 13 amino acids. Germline V gene data show CDR1 as MNHEY and CDR2 as SMNVEV (reference sequence). Between the trimmed V and J ends, which lost 5 bases and 3 bases, there was a span of 10 bases. The CDR3 reads CASSPSYDTEAFF. CDR3 DNA sequence: TGTGCCAGCAGTCCTTCTTATGACACTGAAGCTTTCTTT.

This clonotype was seen only a few times. The chain links TRBV14 to TRBJ2-7, with D possibly being TRBD1 or TRBD2 (5 bases each). Germline assignment: CDR1 SGHDN and CDR2 FVKESK. The ends were cut back, 1 base at V and 7 bases at J, with 14 bases in the middle. The CDR3 totals 14 residues. CDR3 loop: CASSQASGSGEQYF. CDR3 sequence (DNA): TGTGCCAGCAGCCAAGCATCAGGGTCGGGGGAGCAGTACTTC.

This clonotype was picked up many times. V usage is TRBV5-5 and J usage is TRBJ2-6; D is ambiguous. The CDR3 has 16 amino acids. CDR1 and CDR2 from the germline V gene are SGHKS and YYEKEE (reference sequence). Trimming stripped 0 bases from V and 2 bases from J, with 9 bases between. The CDR3: CASSLGSRAGANVLTF. The DNA of the CDR3 is TGTGCCAGCAGCTTGGGCTCCCGGGCTGGGGCCAACGTCCTGACTTTC.

This clonotype has only a few counts. The chain is built from TRBV7-8 and TRBJ2-3; D may match TRBD1 or TRBD2 (6 bases each). Trimming removed 3 bases at V and 4 bases at J, with 17 bases between. The CDR3 consists of 16 residues. Germline CDR1 is SGHVS and CDR2 is FQNEAQ. The DNA for the CDR3 is TGTGCCAGCAGCTTTTCCCCAACCGGGGGCTCAGATACGCAGTATTTT. Translated, it gives CASSFSPTGGSDTQYF. The full variable domain, rest sourced from reference TRBV7-8 and TRBJ2-3, is GAGVSQSPRYKVAKRGQDVALRCDPISGHVSLFWYQQALGQGPEFLTYFQNEAQLDKSGLPSDRFFAERPEGSVSTLKIQRTQQEDSAVYLCASSFSPTGGSDTQYFGPGTRLTVL.

This clonotype was counted many times. The CDR3 protein is CASRRTGGYGYTF. The CDR3 bases are TGTGCCAGCAGACGGACAGGGGGTTATGGCTACACCTTC. V and J are TRBV5-8 and TRBJ1-2, with 10 nucleotides matching TRBD1. The J segment lost 5 bases and the V segment lost 5 bases, leaving 3 bases of the junction unmatched. The CDR3 spans 13 residues. CDR1 is SGHTS, CDR2 YDEGEE, per germline.

This clonotype was observed a few times. The chain carries TRBV7-9 and TRBJ1-1; possible D gene TRBD1, 5 bases. The germline V and J ends were trimmed by 5 bases and 10 bases, with 14 bases remaining between them. The germline V gene has CDR1 SEHNR and CDR2 FQNEAQ (reference sequence). The CDR3 loop spans 12 amino acids. The CDR3 region is CASSHGATAAFF. CDR3 nucleotide sequence: TGTGCCAGCAGCCATGGGGCGACGGCAGCTTTCTTT.

The table lists this clonotype with a few counts. The V gene is TRBV5-1, the J gene TRBJ1-6; D uncertain. Germline CDR1 reads SGHRS; CDR2 reads YFSETQ. CDR3 length equals 14 residues. Trimming took 4 bases from V and 9 from J, leaving 14 bases between them. This CDR3 reads CASSLEGGSSPLHF. CDR3 bases: TGCGCCAGCAGCCTCGAGGGAGGAAGTTCACCCCTCCACTTT.

The chain recombines TRBV24-1 with TRBJ1-6; a weak D match, TRBD1 (6 bases). CDR3 length: 14 amino acids. Between the trimmed V and J ends, which lost 5 bases and 5 bases, there was a span of 9 bases. From germline, CDR1 is KGHDR and CDR2 SFDVKD. In DNA, the CDR3 is TGTGCCACCAGTGGTGGGGGCAATAATTCACCCCTCCACTTT. Protein sequence: CATSGGGNNSPLHF.

In its sample, this clonotype was seen a few times. The chain employs TRBV11-2 and TRBJ1-4, with TRBD1 matching 9 bases. This CDR3 has 13 residues. Per the germline V gene, CDR1 is SGHAT and CDR2 is FQNNGV. After removal of 2 bases from V and 11 bases from J, the junction contained 3 bases not matched to a gene. CDR3 coding DNA: TGTGCCAGCAGCTTATCCGGACAGGGGAAACTGTTTTTT. Its translation is CASSLSGQGKLFF.

This clonotype was detected a few times. This chain uses TRBV4-2 with TRBJ1-1, with 7 positions matching TRBD1. Germline V lookup: CDR1 LGHNA, CDR2 YNFKEQ. V lost 1 base to trimming and J lost 2 bases; unmatched junction nucleotides: 4. The CDR3 has 15 amino acids. The chain's CDR3 is CASSQAWTGNTEAFF. The CDR3 DNA sequence: TGTGCCAGCAGCCAAGCGTGGACAGGCAACACTGAAGCTTTCTTT.

This clonotype has more than one count but fewer than ten. The chain has TRBV11-2 and TRBJ1-3; no definite D call. The CDR3 has 16 residues. Trimming removed 0 bases from V and 0 bases from J, with 9 bases in between. CDR1 is SGHAT, CDR2 FQNNGV, per germline. In DNA form, the CDR3 reads TGTGCCAGCAGCTTAGAACTGCCTTCCTCTGGAAACACCATATATTTT. Its translation is CASSLELPSSGNTIYF.

This clonotype was picked up a small number of times. The gene calls are TRBV6-5 and TRBJ1-2, with 7 bases lining up with TRBD1. The CDR3 consists of 16 residues. The germline V gene encodes CDR1 MNHEY and CDR2 SVGAGI. With 5 bases clipped from V and 2 bases from J, the junction kept 11 bases outside the gene matches. CDR3 in DNA: TGTGCCAGCAGTAGACAGGCTACAGGGGAAAACTATGGCTACACCTTC. Translating it yields CASSRQATGENYGYTF.

The chain carries TRBV11-3 and TRBJ2-1, with TRBD2 as a possible D gene (6 bases). V shed 3 bases and J shed 0 bases, with 15 bases lying between them. The CDR3 sequence is 17 residues long. The germline V gene has CDR1 SGHNT and CDR2 YENEEA. The CDR3 sequence is CASSFPTAGSSYNEQFF. The CDR3 DNA sequence: TGTGCCAGCAGCTTTCCTACAGCGGGCAGCTCCTACAATGAGCAGTTCTTC. Together with reference TRBV11-3 and TRBJ2-1, the CDR3 gives the full variable domain: EAGVVQSPRYKIIEKKQPVAFWCNPISGHNTLYWYLQNLGQGPELLIRYENEEAVDDSQLPKDRFSAERLKGVDSTLKIQPAELGDSAVYLCASSFPTAGSSYNEQFFGPGTRLTVL.

This clonotype was seen a handful of times. V and J are TRBV12-3 or TRBV12-4 and TRBJ2-1, with 9 bases aligning to TRBD1. This CDR3 is built from 14 residues. Losses at the gene ends were 4 bases for V and 4 bases for J; bases not matched to a gene: 2. The CDR3 region has the DNA TGTGCCAGCAGTTCAGACAGGGGGTACAATGAGCAGTTCTTC. Amino acid sequence: CASSSDRGYNEQFF.